This entry is about one T cell receptor (beta chain). This clone was seen more than once but under ten times. Its antigen is still unknown. Nothing much larger sits one base from this clone, and base qualities are not available. The sample is drawn from a study of cytomegalovirus exposure and HLA in healthy donors (TCRdb year 2017). Describing the broader study: An earlier analysis of 587 of the donors reported 250 to 300 Gb of sequence data and around 120 million unique TCR beta sequences obtained from 180 million or so T cells. Rather than drawing on any new phenotypic data, the later analysis identified candidate immune exposures from TCR beta sequences and the way those sequences occurred across donors. To decide whether each TCR beta V gene segment behaved as functional or pseudogenic, an earlier analysis of nearly 600 of the donors relied on high-throughput TCR beta sequencing. Four or five DR-DQ haplotypes were handled as single units for association and clustering, since linkage in the cohort was strong. A later genetic analysis took genome-wide SNP genotypes for about 55% of the roughly 670 donors and used that subset as a discovery cohort. Around 330 gigabases of sequencing data and 91 million or so unique TCR sequences made up an early release that covered nearly 650 HLA-typed donors. To study patterns of TCR occurrence, a later analysis re-analyzed previously published TCR beta repertoires from 500 to 850 donors and added high-resolution HLA genotyping. Every discovery cohort repertoire had been produced on one sequencing platform. The number of donors typed differed by locus, with 629-630 for A, B, C, DRB1 and DQB1, over 500 for DQA1, over 600 for DPA1, and around 450 for DPB1. The study aimed to test whether signatures of past pathogen exposure could be identified by cataloging public T cell receptors. Donor age, sex, ethnicity and CMV serostatus were compiled alongside the repertoire data. Among a few hundred genotyped donors of the cohort, an average of approximately 240,000 unique TCR beta nucleotide sequences were sequenced per donor, around a sixth of them non-productive. Besides the first cohort of 666 subjects, a separate validation cohort made up of 120 different subjects was used. The study combined high-throughput TCR immunosequencing, statistical association of individual TCRs with disease status, and machine learning to predict cytomegalovirus infection status. Of the 350 to 450 genotyped donors, 80% to 90% were placed in the genetic ancestry cluster associated with self-reported Caucasian donors. Both class I and class II loci were covered by HLA typing, at four-digit resolution. Using immunosequencing, the study profiled T cell repertoires from approximately 700 subjects and related those repertoires to cytomegalovirus serostatus.

In total, roughly 670 healthy bone marrow donors made up the cohort. Cohort members were all nominally healthy when sampled, although unrecorded immune exposures were likely present. The donor tested CMV seronegative, placing the donor among the 350 to 400 seronegative members of the cohort. Every donor gave a peripheral blood sample, and the peripheral blood mononuclear cells from that sample were used for TCR beta sequencing. The Qiagen DNeasy Blood Extraction Kit was used to extract genomic DNA from the blood cell samples. Library method: the immunoSEQ multiplex PCR assay. For the multiplex PCR, a mixture combining 60 forward primers for TCR Vbeta segments and 13 reverse primers for TCR Jbeta segments was used. The CDR3 region of rearranged TCR beta genes was amplified from genomic DNA by a multiplex PCR assay. The Illumina HiSeq System was used to sequence the amplified TCR beta libraries as 87-base-pair reads. Processing in the source paper ran as follows. Across the roughly 640 repertoires, a later analysis counted 75 million to 90 million unique TCR beta chains, around 10 million of which were shared by at least two donors. To remove PCR and sequencing errors, raw reads were error-corrected and collapsed into unique sequences using a nearest-neighbor algorithm that merged closely related sequences. To assign V, D and J gene segments, CDR3 sequences were aligned to IMGT reference sequences. For a sequence to be retained, a match of at least six nucleotides was required to both a V gene segment and a J gene segment. Rearrangements were called productive when the CDR3 lacked stop codons and stayed in frame with V and J; all others were non-productive. Following IMGT convention, CDR3 was defined as the stretch from the second conserved V-encoded cysteine up to the conserved J-encoded phenylalanine. The earlier analysis of about 590 of the donors excluded sequences that lacked an unambiguous match to a single V gene segment. An earlier analysis of a few hundred of the donors called V segments functional above 56.7% productive rearrangements and segregating when the between-donor standard deviation exceeded 5%. To diagnose cytomegalovirus status from the catalog of TCR beta chain sequences, a statistical classification framework was built. A later analysis assigned V and J genes by comparing TCR nucleotide sequences with IMGT/GENE-DB human TR gene sequences. Using the TCRdist pipeline, a later analysis assigned CDR3 sequences along with most-parsimonious VDJ recombination scenarios. A later analysis defined each TCR beta chain by its CDR3 amino acid sequence plus V-gene family, and excluded reads lacking a unique V-gene family. In a later analysis, around 600 highly shared, low-generation-probability nucleotide sequences were removed to address suspected cross-contamination and a sequencing artifact. For each public chain, a later analysis derived a clonal expansion index from normalized ranks of inferred template counts within each repertoire. A later analysis computed generation probabilities with a VDJ recombination model fitted to out-of-frame rearrangements, and checked the results against IGoR. In a later analysis, TCR-TCR, TCR-HLA and TCR-CMV co-occurrence was scored with hypergeometric tests, and a repertoire-size bias correction was applied to TCR pairs. To estimate false discovery rates, a later analysis permuted the HLA or CMV assignments 20 times. In a later analysis, co-occurring TCRs were grouped with DBSCAN, and TCRdist sequence similarity was added when clustering was performed within HLA-allele-positive subsets. Co-occurrence clustering excluded repertoires with fewer than 30,000 or more than 120,000 public chains, plus five with anomalous nucleotide sharing. Held by TCRdb, this immuneACCESS table contains in-frame sequences only and omits some clones. Under half of the omission traces to an unresolved V gene where checked; the cause of the rest is unknown. The V and J calls and the clone size are those of that table, but D and trimming were determined from the DNA. The sample table records fewer than 200,000 clones; 65% to 90% of these occur just once. The ten top clones hold over 2% of the sample.

For this chain, trimming is 3 bases at the V end and 1 base at the J end, and the number of junction bases without a gene match is 13. The CDR3 has 18 amino acids, counting the end cysteine and phenylalanine. Only the CDR3 region is kept as DNA, spanning 54 bases read in frame from base 1. The CDR1 and CDR2 encoded by the germline V gene are MNHNS and SASEGT. The paper's findings and limits, for the study overall: When HLA alleles, especially DR and DQ, strongly co-occurred, TCR associations were difficult to assign to individual alleles. A further reported finding was that TCR beta sequences accurately predicted the HLA-A and HLA-B alleles for most subjects in the first cohort. Because some donors lacked HLA typing at each locus, the association tests relied only on the typed subset. Linkage disequilibrium might explain the correlated functional status among segregating V segments, but an unknown experimental factor could not be excluded. Most TCR sequences were seen in very few donors, while some public TCRs were found in many individuals. In an earlier analysis of roughly 500 of the donors, most TCR beta V segments appeared in productive rearrangements about 87% or about 30% of the time, broadly matching IMGT annotations. According to a later analysis, most CMV-associated TCR beta chains appeared to be HLA-restricted, and the HLA associations seemed to be driven largely by CMV exposure. The sequencing pipeline was judged likely to have produced a cluster of highly shared sequence variants as a technical artifact. Immune exposure information for the cohort was limited to CMV serostatus. In a later analysis, around 15,000 TCR beta sequences were associated with specific HLA alleles at a false discovery rate of 0.05. The study gave a list of about 170 TCR beta chains associated with cytomegalovirus. In a later analysis, the rate of TCR association differed among HLA loci, with DRB1 alleles having the most associated TCRs and HLA-C alleles having the fewest. Because counts were too low, roughly 17 rarely observed V segments, including chromosome 9 orphons, were left out of the earlier analysis of some 640 of the donors. The authors suggested that the approach could potentially be extended to other disease states and immunological phenotypes. The 87-base-pair reads could not distinguish some IMGT-functional V segments, including TRBV6-2 and TRBV6-3, so those segments were excluded. In vitro tests confirmed that a few of the cytomegalovirus-associated TCR beta chains recognize cytomegalovirus antigens. A later genetic analysis associated a missense DCLRE1C variant with V-gene and J-gene trimming of TCR beta chains, and an independent cohort replicated the association. In both the original and validation cohorts, the classifier was reported to diagnose cytomegalovirus status with high specificity and sensitivity. In a later analysis, HLA-associated TCR beta chains were found to be more clonally expanded and to have lower generation probabilities than equally common non-associated chains. According to a later analysis, parvovirus B19, influenza, CMV and Epstein-Barr virus appeared linked to several top co-occurrence clusters. According to a later genetic analysis, donors in an Asian-associated ancestry cluster had fewer N-insertions in productive TCRs than the roughly 670-donor mean. Only TCR beta chains were sequenced in this cohort, and the absence of alpha or paired-chain data limited detectable features. Presence/absence analyses assumed roughly uniform sequencing depth across donors, an assumption that may not hold.

The receptor was derived from a male donor in good health and CMV-seronegative. The sample was PBMCs. Here the chain combines TRBV6-1 and TRBJ1-1, with 8 bases matching TRBD1. CDR3 protein: CASSESGRQGNSNTEAFF. The DNA is TGTGCCAGCAGTGAGTCGGGGCGACAGGGGAATTCGAACACTGAAGCTTTCTTT.